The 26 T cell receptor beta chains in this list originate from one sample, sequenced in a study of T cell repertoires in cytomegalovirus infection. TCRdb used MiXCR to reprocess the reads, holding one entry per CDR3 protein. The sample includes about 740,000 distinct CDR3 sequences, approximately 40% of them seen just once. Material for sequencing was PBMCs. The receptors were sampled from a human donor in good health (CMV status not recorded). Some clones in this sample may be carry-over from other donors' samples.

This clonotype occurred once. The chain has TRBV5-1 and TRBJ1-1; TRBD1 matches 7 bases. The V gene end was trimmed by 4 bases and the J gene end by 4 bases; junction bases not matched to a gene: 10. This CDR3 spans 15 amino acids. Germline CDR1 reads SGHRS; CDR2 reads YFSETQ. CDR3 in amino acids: CASSLETGWSTEAFF. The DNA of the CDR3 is TGCGCCAGCAGCCTAGAGACAGGGTGGAGCACTGAAGCTTTCTTT.

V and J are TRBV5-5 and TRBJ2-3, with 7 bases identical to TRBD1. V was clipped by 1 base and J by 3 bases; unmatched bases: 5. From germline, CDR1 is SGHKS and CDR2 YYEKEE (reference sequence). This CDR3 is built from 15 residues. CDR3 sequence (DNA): TGTGCCAGCAGCTTGAGGGACAGTTTAACAGATACGCAGTATTTT. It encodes CASSLRDSLTDTQYF.

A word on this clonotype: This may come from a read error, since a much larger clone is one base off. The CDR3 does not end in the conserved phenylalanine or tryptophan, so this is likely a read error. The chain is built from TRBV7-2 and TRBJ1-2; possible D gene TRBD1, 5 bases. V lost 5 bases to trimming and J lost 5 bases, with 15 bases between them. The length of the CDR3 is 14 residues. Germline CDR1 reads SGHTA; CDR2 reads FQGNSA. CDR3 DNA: TGTGCCAGCAGCACGGGTGGGGGGGGGTATGGCTACACCTTA. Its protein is CASSTGGGGYGYTL.

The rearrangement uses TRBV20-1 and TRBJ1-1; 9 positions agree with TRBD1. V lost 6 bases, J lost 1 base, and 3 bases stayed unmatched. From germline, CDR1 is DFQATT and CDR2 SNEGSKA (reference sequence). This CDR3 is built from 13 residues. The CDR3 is CSAAQGANTEAFF. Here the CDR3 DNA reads TGCAGTGCGGCACAGGGGGCGAACACTGAAGCTTTCTTT.

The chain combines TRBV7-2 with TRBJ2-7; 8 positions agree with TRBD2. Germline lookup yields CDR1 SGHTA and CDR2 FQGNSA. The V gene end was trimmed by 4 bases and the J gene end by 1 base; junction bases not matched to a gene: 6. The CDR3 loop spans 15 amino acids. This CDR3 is CASSSLLAGSYEQYF. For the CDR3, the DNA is TGTGCCAGCAGCTCCCTCCTAGCGGGTTCCTACGAGCAGTACTTC.

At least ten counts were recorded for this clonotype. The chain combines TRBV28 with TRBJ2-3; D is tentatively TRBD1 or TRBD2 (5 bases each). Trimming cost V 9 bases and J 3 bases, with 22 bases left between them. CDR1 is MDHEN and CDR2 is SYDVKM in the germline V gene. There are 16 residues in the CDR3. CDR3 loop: CARRGSFRDVTDTQYF. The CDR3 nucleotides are TGTGCCAGGAGAGGTTCGTTTAGGGACGTAACAGATACGCAGTATTTT.

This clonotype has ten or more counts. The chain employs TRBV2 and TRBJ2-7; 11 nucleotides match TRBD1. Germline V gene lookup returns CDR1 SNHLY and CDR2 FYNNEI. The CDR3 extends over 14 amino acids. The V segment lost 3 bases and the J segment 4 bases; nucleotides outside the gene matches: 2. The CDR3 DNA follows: TGTGCCAGCAGTGACGGGACAGGGGGTTACGAGCAGTACTTC. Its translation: CASSDGTGGYEQYF. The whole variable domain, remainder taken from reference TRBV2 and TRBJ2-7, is EPEVTQTPSHQVTQMGQEVILRCVPISNHLYFYWYRQILGQKVEFLVSFYNNEISEKSEIFDDQFSVERPDGSNFTLKIRSTKLEDSAMYFCASSDGTGGYEQYFGPGTRLTVT.

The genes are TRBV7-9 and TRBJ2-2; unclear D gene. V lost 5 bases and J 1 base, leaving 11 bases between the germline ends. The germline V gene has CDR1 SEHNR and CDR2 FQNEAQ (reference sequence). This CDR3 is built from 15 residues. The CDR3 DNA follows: TGTGCCAGCAGCCACCCCCTATGGAACACCGGGGAGCTGTTTTTT. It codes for CASSHPLWNTGELFF. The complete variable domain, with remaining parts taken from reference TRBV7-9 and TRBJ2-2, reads DTGVSQNPRHKITKRGQNVTFRCDPISEHNRLYWYRQTLGQGPEFLTYFQNEAQLEKSRLLSDRFSAERPKGSFSTLEIQRTEQGDSAMYLCASSHPLWNTGELFFGEGSRLTVL.

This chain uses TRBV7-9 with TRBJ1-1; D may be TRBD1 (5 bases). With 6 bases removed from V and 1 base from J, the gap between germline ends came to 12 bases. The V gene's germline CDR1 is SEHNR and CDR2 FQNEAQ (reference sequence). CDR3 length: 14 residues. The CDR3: CASRKTGANTEAFF. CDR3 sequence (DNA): TGTGCCAGCAGGAAAACTGGGGCGAACACTGAAGCTTTCTTT.

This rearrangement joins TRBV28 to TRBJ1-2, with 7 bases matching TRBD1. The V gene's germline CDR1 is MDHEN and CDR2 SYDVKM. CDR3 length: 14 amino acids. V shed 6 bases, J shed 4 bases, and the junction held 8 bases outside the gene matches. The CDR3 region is CASSQPGGGYGYTF. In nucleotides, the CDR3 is TGTGCCAGCAGCCAGCCAGGGGGGGGCTATGGCTACACCTTC.

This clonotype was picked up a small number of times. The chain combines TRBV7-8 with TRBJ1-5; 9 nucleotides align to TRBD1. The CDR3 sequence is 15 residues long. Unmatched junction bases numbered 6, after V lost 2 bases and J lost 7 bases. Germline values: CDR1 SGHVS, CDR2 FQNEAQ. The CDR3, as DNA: TGTGCCAGCAGCTTACGTGGACAGGGGTTCCAGCCCCAGCATTTT. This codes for CASSLRGQGFQPQHF.

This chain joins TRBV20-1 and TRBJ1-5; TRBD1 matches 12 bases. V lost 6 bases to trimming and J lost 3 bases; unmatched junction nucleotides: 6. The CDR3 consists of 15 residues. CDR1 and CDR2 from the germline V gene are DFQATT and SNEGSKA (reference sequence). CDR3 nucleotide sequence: TGCAGTGCCTCTGGGACAGGGGGCCTCAATCAGCCCCAGCATTTT. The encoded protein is CSASGTGGLNQPQHF.

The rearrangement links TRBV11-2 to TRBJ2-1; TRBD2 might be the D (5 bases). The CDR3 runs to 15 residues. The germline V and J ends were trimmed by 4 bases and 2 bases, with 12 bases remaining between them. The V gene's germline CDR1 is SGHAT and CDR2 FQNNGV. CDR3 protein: CASSYGGVAYNEQFF. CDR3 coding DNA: TGTGCCAGCAGCTACGGAGGAGTAGCCTACAATGAGCAGTTCTTC.

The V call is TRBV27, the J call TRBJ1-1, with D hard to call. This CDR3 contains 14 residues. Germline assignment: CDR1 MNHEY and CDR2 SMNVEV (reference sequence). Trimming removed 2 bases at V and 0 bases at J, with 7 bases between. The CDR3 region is CASSLKPVNTEAFF. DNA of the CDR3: TGTGCCAGCAGTTTAAAACCCGTGAACACTGAAGCTTTCTTT.

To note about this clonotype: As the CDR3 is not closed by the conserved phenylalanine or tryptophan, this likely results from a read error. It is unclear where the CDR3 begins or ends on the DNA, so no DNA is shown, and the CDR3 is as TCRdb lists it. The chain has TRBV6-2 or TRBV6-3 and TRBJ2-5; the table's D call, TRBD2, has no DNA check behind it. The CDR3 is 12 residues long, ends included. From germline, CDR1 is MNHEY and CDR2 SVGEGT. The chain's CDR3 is CASSGEWTTGYL.

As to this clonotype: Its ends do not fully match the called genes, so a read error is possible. CDR3 DNA sequence: TGTGCAAGCAGCAAACCGGGACAGGGGGCGCTGGGCACTGAAGCTTTCTTT. Protein: CASSKPGQGALGTEAFF. The chain links TRBV5-4 to TRBJ1-1; 12 nucleotides align to TRBD1. There are 17 residues in the CDR3. The germline gives CDR1 SGHNT, CDR2 YYREEE (reference sequence).

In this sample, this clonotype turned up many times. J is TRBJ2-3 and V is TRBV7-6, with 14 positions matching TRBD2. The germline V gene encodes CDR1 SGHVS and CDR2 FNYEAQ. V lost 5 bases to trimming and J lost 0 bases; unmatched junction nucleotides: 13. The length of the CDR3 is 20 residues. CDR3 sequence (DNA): TGTGCCAGCAGCCCCCATCGATTGGGACTAGCGGGAGAAAGCACAGATACGCAGTATTTT. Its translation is CASSPHRLGLAGESTDTQYF.

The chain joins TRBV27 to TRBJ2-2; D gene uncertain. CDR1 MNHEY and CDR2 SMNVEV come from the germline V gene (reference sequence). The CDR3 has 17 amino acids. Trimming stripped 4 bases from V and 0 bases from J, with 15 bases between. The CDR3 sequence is CASSSPKVYANTGELFF. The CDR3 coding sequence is TGTGCCAGCAGTTCCCCGAAAGTGTACGCGAACACCGGGGAGCTGTTTTTT.

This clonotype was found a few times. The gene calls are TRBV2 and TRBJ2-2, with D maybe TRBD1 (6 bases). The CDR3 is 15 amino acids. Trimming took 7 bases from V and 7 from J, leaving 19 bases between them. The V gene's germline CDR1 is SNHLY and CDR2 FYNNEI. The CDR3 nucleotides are TGTGCCAGCAAAACAGGGCCCGGGGTGGGCGGGGAGCTGTTTTTT. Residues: CASKTGPGVGGELFF.

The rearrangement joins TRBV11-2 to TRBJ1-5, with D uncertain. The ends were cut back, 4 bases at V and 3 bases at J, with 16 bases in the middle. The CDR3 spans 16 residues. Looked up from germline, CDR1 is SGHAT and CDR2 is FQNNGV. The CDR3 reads CASSSSGSRPNQPQHF. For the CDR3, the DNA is TGTGCCAGCAGCTCGAGTGGCAGCAGGCCCAATCAGCCCCAGCATTTT.

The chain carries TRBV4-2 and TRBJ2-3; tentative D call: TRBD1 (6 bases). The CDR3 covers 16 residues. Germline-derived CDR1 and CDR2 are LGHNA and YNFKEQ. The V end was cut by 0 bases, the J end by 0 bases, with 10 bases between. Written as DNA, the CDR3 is TGTGCCAGCAGCCAAGAGGGGGCGGTTAGCACAGATACGCAGTATTTT. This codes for CASSQEGAVSTDTQYF.

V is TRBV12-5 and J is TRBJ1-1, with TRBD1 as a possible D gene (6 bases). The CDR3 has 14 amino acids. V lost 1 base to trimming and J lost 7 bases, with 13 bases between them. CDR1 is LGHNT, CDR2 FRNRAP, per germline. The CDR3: CASGLGGGAGEAFF. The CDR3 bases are TGTGCTAGTGGTTTGGGAGGGGGGGCAGGTGAAGCTTTCTTT.

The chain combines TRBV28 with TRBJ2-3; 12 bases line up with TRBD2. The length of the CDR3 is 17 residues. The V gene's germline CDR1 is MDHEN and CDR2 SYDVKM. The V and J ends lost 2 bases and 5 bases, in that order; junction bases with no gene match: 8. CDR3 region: CASSLGASGGAVDTQYF. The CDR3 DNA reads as TGTGCCAGCAGTTTAGGGGCTAGCGGGGGGGCGGTAGATACGCAGTATTTT.

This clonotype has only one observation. The CDR3 sequence: CASRTGGWDGYTF. CDR3 DNA sequence: TGTGCCAGCCGGACAGGGGGCTGGGATGGCTACACCTTC. The rearrangement joins TRBV12-3 or TRBV12-4 to TRBJ1-2; TRBD1 matches 11 bases. J lost 6 bases, V lost 8 bases, and 5 bases had no gene match. The CDR3 contains 13 residues.

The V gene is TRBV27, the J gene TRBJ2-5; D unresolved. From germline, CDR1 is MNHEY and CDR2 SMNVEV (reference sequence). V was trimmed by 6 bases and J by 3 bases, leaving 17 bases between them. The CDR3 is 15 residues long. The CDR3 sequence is CASRELGGGKETQYF. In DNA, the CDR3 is TGTGCCAGCAGAGAATTGGGCGGTGGGAAAGAGACCCAGTACTTC.

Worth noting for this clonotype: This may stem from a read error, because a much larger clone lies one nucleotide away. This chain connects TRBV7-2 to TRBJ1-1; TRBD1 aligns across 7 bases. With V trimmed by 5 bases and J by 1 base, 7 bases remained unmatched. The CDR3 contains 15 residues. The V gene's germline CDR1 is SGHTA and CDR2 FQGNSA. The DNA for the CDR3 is TGTGCCAGCAGCCCAACATGGACAGGGAACACTGAAGCTTTCTTT. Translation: CASSPTWTGNTEAFF.